The subject of this entry is one T cell receptor beta chain. This entry is derived from a study of blood T cell repertoires in COVID-19. The germline CDR1 and CDR2 sequences are MGHDK and SYGVNS. Germline trimming cut 4 bases from V and 10 bases from J; bases unmatched to any gene: 10. The CDR3 consists of 15 residues. How the authors handled the data: Nucleated cell number was recorded as an estimate derived from reference gene primer amplification. Libraries were prepared by immunoSEQ multiplex PCR; TCRdb keeps only in-frame clonotypes and omits some of them. The DNA gave D and trimming, while V, J and clone size come from that table. The table shows about 210,000 clones, with about 92% occurring only once.

The chain carries TRBV25-1 and TRBJ1-6; the match to TRBD1 covers 7 bases. The TCR was taken from a man under 40 with acute or convalescent COVID-19. Sequencing input: peripheral blood. The CDR3 DNA is TGTGCCAGCAGTGGTACACTGACAGGGAAGTCACCCCTCCACTTT. This sequence encodes CASSGTLTGKSPLHF.